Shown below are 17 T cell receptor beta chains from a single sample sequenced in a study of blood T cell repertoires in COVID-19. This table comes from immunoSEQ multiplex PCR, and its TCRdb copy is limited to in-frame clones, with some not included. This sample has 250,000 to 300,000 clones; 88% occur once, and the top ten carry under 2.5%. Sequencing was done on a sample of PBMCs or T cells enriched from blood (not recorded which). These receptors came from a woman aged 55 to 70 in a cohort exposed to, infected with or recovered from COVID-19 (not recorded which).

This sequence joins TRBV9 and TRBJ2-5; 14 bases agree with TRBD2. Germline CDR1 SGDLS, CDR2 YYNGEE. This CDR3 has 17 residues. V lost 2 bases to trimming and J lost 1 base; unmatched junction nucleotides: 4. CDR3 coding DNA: TGTGCCAGCAGCGTCGGGACTAGCGGGAGTAGCCAAGAGACCCAGTACTTC. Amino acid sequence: CASSVGTSGSSQETQYF.

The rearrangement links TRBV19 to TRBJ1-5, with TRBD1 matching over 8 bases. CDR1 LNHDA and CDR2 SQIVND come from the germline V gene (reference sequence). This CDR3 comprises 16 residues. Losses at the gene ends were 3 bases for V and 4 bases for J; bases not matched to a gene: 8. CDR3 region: CASSIFQGAMNQPQHF. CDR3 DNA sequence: TGTGCCAGTAGTATCTTCCAGGGGGCGATGAATCAGCCCCAGCATTTT.

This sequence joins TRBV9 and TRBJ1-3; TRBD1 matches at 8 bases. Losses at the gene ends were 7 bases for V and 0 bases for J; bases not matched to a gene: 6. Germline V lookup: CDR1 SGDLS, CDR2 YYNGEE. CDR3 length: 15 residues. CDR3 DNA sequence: TGTGCCAGCGGACAGGGTCCCCTCTCTGGAAACACCATATATTTT. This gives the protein CASGQGPLSGNTIYF.

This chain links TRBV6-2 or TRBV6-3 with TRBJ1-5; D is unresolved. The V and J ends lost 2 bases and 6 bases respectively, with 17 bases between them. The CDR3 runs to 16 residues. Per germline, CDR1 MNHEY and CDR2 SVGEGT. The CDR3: CASSYPRSGLGQPQHF. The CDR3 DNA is TGTGCCAGCAGTTACCCCAGGTCTGGGTTGGGTCAGCCCCAGCATTTT.

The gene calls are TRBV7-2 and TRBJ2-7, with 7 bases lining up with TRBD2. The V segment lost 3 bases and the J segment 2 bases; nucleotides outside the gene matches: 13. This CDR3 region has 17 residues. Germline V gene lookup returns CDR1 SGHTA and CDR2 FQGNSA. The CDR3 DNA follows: TGTGCCAGCAGCTTTTTTCCAGGCGGGAGAACTACCTACGAGCAGTACTTC. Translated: CASSFFPGGRTTYEQYF.

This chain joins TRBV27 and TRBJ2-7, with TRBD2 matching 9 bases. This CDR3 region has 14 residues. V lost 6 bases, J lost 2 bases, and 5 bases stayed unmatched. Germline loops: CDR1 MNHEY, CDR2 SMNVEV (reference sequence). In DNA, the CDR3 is TGTGCCAGCAGGAAAGCGGGAGGACCCTACGAGCAGTACTTC. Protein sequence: CASRKAGGPYEQYF.

CDR3 loop: CASSQRQNTEAFF. CDR3 bases: TGCGCCAGCAGCCAGCGACAGAACACTGAAGCTTTCTTT. The rearrangement uses TRBV4-3 and TRBJ1-1; D not resolved. This CDR3 region has 13 residues. Per germline, CDR1 LGHNA and CDR2 YSLEER. Trimming took 3 bases from V and 1 from J, leaving 6 bases between them.

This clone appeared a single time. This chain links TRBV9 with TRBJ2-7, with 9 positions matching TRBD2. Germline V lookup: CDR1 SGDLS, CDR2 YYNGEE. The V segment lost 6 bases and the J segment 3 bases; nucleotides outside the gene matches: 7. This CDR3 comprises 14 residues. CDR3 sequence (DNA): TGTGCCAGCACCCCAGGGACTAGCTTCTACGAGCAGTACTTC. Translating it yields CASTPGTSFYEQYF.

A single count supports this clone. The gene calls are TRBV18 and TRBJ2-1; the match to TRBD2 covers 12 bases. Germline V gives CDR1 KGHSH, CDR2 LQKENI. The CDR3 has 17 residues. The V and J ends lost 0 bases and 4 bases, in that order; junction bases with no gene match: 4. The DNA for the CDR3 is TGTGCCAGCTCACCACCTTCTAGCGGGAGGGAGTACAATGAGCAGTTCTTC. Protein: CASSPPSSGREYNEQFF.

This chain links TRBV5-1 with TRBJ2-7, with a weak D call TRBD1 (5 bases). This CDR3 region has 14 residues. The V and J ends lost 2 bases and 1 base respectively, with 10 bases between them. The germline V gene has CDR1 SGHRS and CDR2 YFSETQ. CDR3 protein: CASSLPGKSYEQYF. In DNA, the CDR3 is TGCGCCAGCAGCTTACCAGGGAAATCCTACGAGCAGTACTTC.

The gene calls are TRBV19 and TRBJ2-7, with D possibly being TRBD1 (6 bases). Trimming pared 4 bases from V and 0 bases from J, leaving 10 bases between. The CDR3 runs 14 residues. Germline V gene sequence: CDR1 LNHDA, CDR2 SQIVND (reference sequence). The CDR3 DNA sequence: TGTGCCAGTAGTACAACAGGGAGCTCCTACGAGCAGTACTTC. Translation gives CASSTTGSSYEQYF.

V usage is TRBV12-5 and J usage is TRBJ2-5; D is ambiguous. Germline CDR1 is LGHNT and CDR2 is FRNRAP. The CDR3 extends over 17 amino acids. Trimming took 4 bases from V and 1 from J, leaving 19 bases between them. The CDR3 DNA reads TGTGCTAGTGGTTCCCTCACTGCCCTAGAGATCCAAGAGACCCAGTACTTC. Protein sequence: CASGSLTALEIQETQYF.

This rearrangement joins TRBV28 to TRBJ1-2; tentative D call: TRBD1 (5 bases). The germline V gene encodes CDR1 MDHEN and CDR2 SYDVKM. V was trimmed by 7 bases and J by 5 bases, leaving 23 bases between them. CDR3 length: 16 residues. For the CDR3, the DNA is TGTGCCAGCACCGGGGGGGGGTACTCCGGGGCTTATGGCTACACCTTC. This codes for CASTGGGYSGAYGYTF.

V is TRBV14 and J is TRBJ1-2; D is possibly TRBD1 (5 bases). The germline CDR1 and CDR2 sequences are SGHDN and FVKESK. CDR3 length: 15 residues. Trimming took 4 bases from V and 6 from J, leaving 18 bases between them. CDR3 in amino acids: CASSLPGRAGNGYTF. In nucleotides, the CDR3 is TGTGCCAGCAGCCTTCCGGGCAGGGCGGGAAATGGCTACACCTTC.

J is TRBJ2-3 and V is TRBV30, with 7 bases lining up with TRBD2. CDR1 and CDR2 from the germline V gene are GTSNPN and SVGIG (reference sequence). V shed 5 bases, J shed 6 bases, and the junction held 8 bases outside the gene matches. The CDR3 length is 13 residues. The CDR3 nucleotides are TGTGCCTGGCGGGACGGGGGGAGGGATACGCAGTATTTT. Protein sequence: CAWRDGGRDTQYF.

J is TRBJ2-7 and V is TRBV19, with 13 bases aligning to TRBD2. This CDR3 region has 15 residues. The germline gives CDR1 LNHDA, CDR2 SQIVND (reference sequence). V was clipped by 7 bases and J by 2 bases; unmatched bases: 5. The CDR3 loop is CASIGLAGDTYEQYF. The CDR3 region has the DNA TGTGCCAGTATAGGACTAGCGGGAGATACCTACGAGCAGTACTTC.

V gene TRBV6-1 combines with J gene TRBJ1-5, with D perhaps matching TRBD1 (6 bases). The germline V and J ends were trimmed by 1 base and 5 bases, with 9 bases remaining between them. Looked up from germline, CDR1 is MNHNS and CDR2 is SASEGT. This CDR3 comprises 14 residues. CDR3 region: CASSEVAGDQPQHF. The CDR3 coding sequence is TGTGCCAGCAGTGAAGTGGCAGGGGATCAGCCCCAGCATTTT.